The TCR beta chain under discussion was sequenced for a study of blood T cell repertoires in COVID-19 (dated by TCRdb to about 2020). A note on the overall study: Collaborator samples came from the United States, Italy and Spain and covered acute and convalescent phases of COVID-19. Deeply sampled blood TCRbeta repertoires from subjects exposed to, actively infected with, or recovered from COVID-19 were included in the dataset. Where HLA class I and class II types were available, the types were taken from metadata supplied by the sample provider, not from assay-based typing. The sample metadata nearly always contained a de-identified subject ID, COVID-19 status, age in years and sex. The samples were drawn from two sources: the first 160 participants of the ongoing ImmuneRACE study, and some 1,300 subjects contributed by 6 global collaborators. The repertoires were released in a freely available public database intended as a resource for research on the immune response to SARS-CoV-2. The material from the prospective study consisted of cDNA or gDNA derived from T cells, B-cell-depleted T cells, or PBMCs.

Results the study describes overall, beyond this receptor: How much clinical and demographic metadata was included differed by source and by participant, and the metadata was provided uncurated.

The immunoSEQ Assay, a bias-controlled multiplex PCR, was used to amplify TCRbeta CDR3 regions from genomic DNA. For the original study's pipeline: The number of nucleated cells in each sample was estimated by amplification of reference gene primers within the assay. To quantify the absolute abundance of each unique TCRbeta CDR3 rearrangement, sequence reads were collapsed and filtered. For each sample, productive Simpson clonality was calculated as the square root of Simpson's diversity index over productive rearrangements. Sourced from immuneACCESS, this table was stored by TCRdb with only in-frame sequences that have V and J called. A share of the clones is absent; for the studies checked, an unresolved V gene accounts for under half, and the remainder has no known explanation. V, J and clone size derive from that table, while D and trimming were established from the DNA sequence. For this sample there are tens of thousands of clones; about 80% appear just once. Jointly, the top ten make up approximately 13% of the sample.

Of note for this clone: Its cognate antigen has yet to be identified. Base quality data are lacking; no much larger clone is found one base away.

The collaborating institutions used their own protocols to collect whole blood in K2EDTA tubes. Collaborator samples were shipped for TCRbeta analysis as frozen whole blood, isolated PBMCs, or DNA extracted from either sample type. This TCR derives from a woman over 75 with acute or convalescent COVID-19. Sequencing was carried out using peripheral blood.

The DNA sequence follows: TGTGCCAGCAGCCCACGCGGGTCGACCTCCTACAATGAGCAGTTCTTC. This gives the protein CASSPRGSTSYNEQFF. The V gene is TRBV13 and the J gene is TRBJ2-1; tentative D gene TRBD2, with 5 bases matching. CDR1 PRHDT and CDR2 FYEKMQ were looked up in the germline V gene (reference sequence). Trimming removed 5 bases from V and 0 bases from J, leaving 14 bases between the germline ends. The CDR3, cysteine through phenylalanine, is 16 amino acids long. Of all the DNA, just the CDR3 is kept, 48 bases in frame from base 1.